This T cell receptor beta chain originates from a study of blood T cell repertoires in COVID-19. Overall study: In each case, the material was cDNA or gDNA derived from T cells, B-cell-depleted T cells, or PBMCs.

Clones were sequenced by immunoSEQ multiplex PCR, and TCRdb holds only the in-frame ones, with some missing. The repertoire has 450,000 or so clones, 70% to 90% of them found once; the top ten carry about 1.6%. The V segment lost 2 bases and the J segment 4 bases; nucleotides outside the gene matches: 3. This CDR3 contains 15 residues. Looked up from germline, CDR1 is SEHNR and CDR2 is FQNEAQ (reference sequence). The source is a woman in her thirties or forties with COVID-19, enrolled during active disease. J is TRBJ2-3 and V is TRBV7-9; 10 bases fit TRBD1. Sequencing input: peripheral blood. CDR3 amino acids: CASSLRQGAADTQYF. CDR3 sequence (DNA): TGTGCCAGCAGCTTACGACAGGGGGCCGCAGATACGCAGTATTTT.